This T cell receptor (beta chain) comes out of a study of cytomegalovirus exposure and HLA in healthy donors (dated by TCRdb to the late 2010s). Study-wide context: According to a later analysis, the 120 or so validation repertoires were produced on the same platform as the 700 or so repertoires of the first cohort. The aim of the study was to test whether cataloging public T cell receptors could identify signatures of past pathogen exposure. In addition to the first cohort of 650 to 800 subjects, a separate validation cohort of about 120 different subjects was used. To predict cytomegalovirus infection status, the study combined high-throughput TCR immunosequencing, statistical association of individual TCRs with disease status, and machine learning. What the work shows at the level of the full study, not this receptor alone: Cytomegalovirus status was reported to be diagnosed by the classifier with high specificity and sensitivity in both the original and validation cohorts. According to the authors, the approach could potentially be generalized to other disease states and immunological phenotypes. A later analysis lacked HLA typing for the validation cohort, so it scored co-occurrence in that cohort across all 120 or so repertoires. While some public TCRs were present in many individuals, most TCR sequences turned up only very rarely across donors. The study gave a list of about 170 TCR beta chains associated with cytomegalovirus. A later analysis found that TCRs clustered in the first cohort also tended to co-occur in the 95 to 150 validation repertoires, with 90% to 95% of cluster scores above 0. In vitro tests confirmed that a few of the cytomegalovirus-associated TCR beta chains recognize cytomegalovirus antigens.

CDR1 is given as SGHNT and CDR2 as YYREEE, both from the germline V gene (reference sequence). The CDR3 spans 19 residues, from the cysteine through the phenylalanine. Just CDR3 DNA is preserved here, 57 bases in frame from base 1. V has 3 bases trimmed and J has 3 bases trimmed; junction bases matching no gene number 21. The library was obtained by the immunoSEQ multiplex PCR assay. Processing in the source paper ran as follows. A statistical classification framework was built to diagnose cytomegalovirus status from the catalog of TCR beta chain sequences. This immuneACCESS table, as held by TCRdb, lists in-frame sequences with V and J called but not all clones. Of the missing ones, under half trace to an unresolved V gene in checked studies; the others have no known cause. The V and J calls and clone size come from that table; D and trimming were worked out from the DNA. This sample comprises roughly 330,000 clones, around 90% of them detected only once. Over 1% of the sample lies in the top ten.

Separate from the roughly 660-subject first cohort, the validation cohort of 95 to 150 subjects was the group to which the donors belonged. About this clone itself: Its antigen has not been determined. Nothing much larger sits one base from this clone, and base qualities are not available.

Rearrangement joined TRBV5-4 to TRBJ2-7, and 7 junction bases match TRBD1. The clonotype was recovered from a woman younger than 45 in good health and CMV-seropositive. The sample taken for sequencing was PBMCs. The nucleotide sequence reads as follows: TGTGCCAGCAGCTCTGACAGGGCTATGTTCGGTCACCGGGTCTACGAGCAGTACTTC. It encodes CASSSDRAMFGHRVYEQYF.